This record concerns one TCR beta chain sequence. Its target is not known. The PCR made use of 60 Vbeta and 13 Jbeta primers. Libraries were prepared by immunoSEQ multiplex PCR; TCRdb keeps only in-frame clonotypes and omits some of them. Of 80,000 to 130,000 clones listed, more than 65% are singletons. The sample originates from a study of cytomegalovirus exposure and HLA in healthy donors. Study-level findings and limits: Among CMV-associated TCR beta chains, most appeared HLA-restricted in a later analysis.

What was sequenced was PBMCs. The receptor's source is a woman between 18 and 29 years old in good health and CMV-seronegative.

In nucleotides, the CDR3 is TGTGCTTCGACAGGGCTTGTGGGCTACACCTTC. It encodes CASTGLVGYTF. The chain employs TRBV30 and TRBJ1-2, with 7 bases identical to TRBD1. The CDR3 is made up of 11 amino acids. CDR1 is GTSNPN, CDR2 SVGIG, per germline (reference sequence).